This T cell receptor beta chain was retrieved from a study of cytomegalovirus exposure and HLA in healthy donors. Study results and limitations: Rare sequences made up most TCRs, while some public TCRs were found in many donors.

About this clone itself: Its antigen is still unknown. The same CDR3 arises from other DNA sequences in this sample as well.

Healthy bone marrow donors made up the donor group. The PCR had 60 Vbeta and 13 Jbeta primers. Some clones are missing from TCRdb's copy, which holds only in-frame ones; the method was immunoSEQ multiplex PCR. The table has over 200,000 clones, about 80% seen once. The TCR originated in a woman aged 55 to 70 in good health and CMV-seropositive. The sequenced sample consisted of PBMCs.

The CDR3 coding sequence is TGTGCCAGCAGCGGATACTCATCTGGGGCCAACGTCCTGACTTTC. This translates into CASSGYSSGANVLTF. V gene TRBV9 combines with J gene TRBJ2-6; the D is unclear. V was trimmed by 3 bases and J by 1 base, leaving 8 bases between them. Germline V CDR1 and CDR2: SGDLS, YYNGEE. The CDR3 runs to 15 residues.